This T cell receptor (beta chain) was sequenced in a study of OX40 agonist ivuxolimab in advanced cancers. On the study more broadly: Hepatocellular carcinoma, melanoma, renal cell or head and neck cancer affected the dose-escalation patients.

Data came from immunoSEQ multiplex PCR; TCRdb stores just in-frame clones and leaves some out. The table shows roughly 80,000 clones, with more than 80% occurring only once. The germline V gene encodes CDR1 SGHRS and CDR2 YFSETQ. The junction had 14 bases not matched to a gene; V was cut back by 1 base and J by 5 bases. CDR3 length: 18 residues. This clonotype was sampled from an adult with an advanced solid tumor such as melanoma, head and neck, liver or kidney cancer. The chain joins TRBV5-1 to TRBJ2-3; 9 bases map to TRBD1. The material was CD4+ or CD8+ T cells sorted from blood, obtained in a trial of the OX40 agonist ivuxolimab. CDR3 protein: CASSLSGPGTGRIDTQYF. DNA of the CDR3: TGCGCCAGCAGCTTGTCTGGCCCCGGGACAGGGAGAATAGATACGCAGTATTTT.